This T cell receptor (beta chain) was profiled in a study of chemoradiotherapy in HPV16-positive cancers. Assay used: immunoSEQ multiplex PCR; TCRdb lists only in-frame clones, some missing. The sample yields about 4,300 clones, 60% to 80% seen once. Comments on this clone: Its antigen is currently unknown.

Repeated repertoire sampling spanned the course of chemoradiotherapy. CDR3 length: 15 amino acids. The V end lost 5 bases, the J end lost 3 bases, and 17 bases lay between the germline ends. Germline V lookup: CDR1 GTSNPN, CDR2 SVGIG (reference sequence). Whole-study results and caveats: Better recurrence-free survival went with HPV-responsive T-cell expansion in HPV16-positive patients. Candidate HPV-specific clones and E7-related TCR motifs grew in tumor during treatment.

The sample was acquired from a patient who underwent chemoradiotherapy. The source is a human donor with HPV-associated anogenital cancer. The J gene is TRBJ1-5, the V gene TRBV30; D is undetermined. CDR3 DNA: TGTGCCTGGGGTATCCCGGGCCAGTTCAATCAGCCCCAGCATTTT. It translates to CAWGIPGQFNQPQHF. The whole variable domain, remainder taken from reference TRBV30 and TRBJ1-5, is SQTIHQWPATLVQPVGSPLSLECTVEGTSNPNLYWYRQAAGRGLQLLFYSVGIGQISSEVPQNLSASRPQDRQFILSSKKLLLSDSGFYLCAWGIPGQFNQPQHFGDGTRLSIL.